The subject of this entry is one T cell receptor (beta chain). Its specificity is unknown. These data originate in a study of graft-versus-host responses after intestinal transplantation. Only in-frame clones appear in the TCRdb table, and some are missing; sequencing was by immunoSEQ multiplex PCR. The sample carries 70,000 to 80,000 clones, roughly 91% recorded once. Points from the study as a whole: When patients had graft-donor T cell macrochimerism, their allografts held high graft-versus-host to host-versus-graft clonal ratios.

Trimming shortened V by 0 bases and J by 4 bases, and 15 bases separated the two germline ends. From germline, CDR1 is MNHEY and CDR2 SVGAGI. This CDR3 contains 16 residues. Sequencing used unstimulated CD8+ T cells sorted from spleen or lymph node cells, obtained before intestinal transplant. The sequence derives from a human donor who received an intestinal transplant. The chain couples TRBV6-5 to TRBJ1-2; no firm D call. The CDR3 bases are TGTGCCAGCAGTTACTCAATAACAGAGGGTTTCTATGGCTACACCTTC. The encoded protein is CASSYSITEGFYGYTF.